What follows describes a single TCR beta chain. As yet, its antigen is unknown. Only in-frame clones appear in the TCRdb table, and some are missing; sequencing was by immunoSEQ multiplex PCR. The sample has about 32,000 clones; approximately 80% are singletons. Sample time point: baseline, week 1 (first vaccination visit). Documented treatment: pre-vaccination baseline after standard-of-care therapy. Those who donated had recent WHO grade 3 or 4 IDH1-mutant, ATRX-lost astrocytomas. The sample originates from a study of a mutant IDH1 vaccine in newly diagnosed glioma. Background on the study: Averaging around 42 years of age, treated patients were around 60% male and roughly 38% female. Those enrolled had earlier been treated with radiotherapy, temozolomide, or both, mostly both.

Study-level findings and limits: Of the patients, 80% to 95% had vaccine-induced immune responses.

The sample in question was PBMCs, obtained from a glioma patient treated with radiotherapy, temozolomide or both. The sequence was collected from a young man with glioma.

The CDR3 sequence: CASSQGGSGSYEQYF. CDR3 nucleotide sequence: TGCGCCAGCAGCCAAGGGGGGAGCGGGAGTTACGAGCAGTACTTC. The rearrangement links TRBV4-1 to TRBJ2-7; the match to TRBD2 covers 8 bases. The CDR3 runs 15 residues. The trim removed 1 base at V and 4 bases at J, leaving 6 bases unmatched. Germline V lookup: CDR1 MGHRA, CDR2 YSYEKL.